The following is a T cell receptor (beta chain) sequence with its context. The data derive from a study of blood T cell repertoires in COVID-19. Study at large: Acute and convalescent COVID-19 specimens originated in the United States, Italy and Spain. From T cells, B-cell-depleted T cells, or PBMCs came the material, which was cDNA or gDNA.

CDR1 and CDR2 from the germline V gene are LNHDA and SQIVND (reference sequence). The CDR3 contains 17 residues. Germline trimming cut 0 bases from V and 7 bases from J; bases unmatched to any gene: 11. As processed by the authors: Counts of nucleated cells, estimated from reference gene primer amplification, were obtained. The repertoire was sequenced with immunoSEQ multiplex PCR; TCRdb's copy has only in-frame clones and lacks some. That table furnishes V, J and clone size, whereas the DNA furnished D and trimming. The table shows 55,000 to 65,000 clones, with approximately 86% occurring only once.

The sequence derives from a human donor with acute or convalescent COVID-19. The donor label of this sample is uncertain. This rearrangement joins TRBV19 to TRBJ2-1, with 8 nucleotides matching TRBD2. Sequenced material: peripheral blood. The CDR3 nucleotides are TGTGCCAGTAGTATAGAGGGCGGGAGGCCACTAAGGAATGAGCAGTTCTTC. Translation gives CASSIEGGRPLRNEQFF.